The present entry profiles one TCR beta chain with its context. What it binds is unknown. A sample-barcoded 5' primer and a J-beta primer mix were used in a second PCR of roughly 7 to 11 cycles. The template-switch adaptor was a 5' adaptor with 12 random nucleotides. It tagged each cDNA molecule. Each sample provided no less than 2.5 million CDR3-containing paired-end reads. TCRdb independently ran MiXCR on the 5' RACE reads; one entry per CDR3 protein. The data show about 970,000 distinct CDR3 sequences, just over 50% seen once. This entry comes from a study of blood T cells in healthy people across ages. Overall study results and limits: Roughly linear declines in TCR beta diversity per million T cells occurred with age. What prevented conclusive comparison of naive and antigen-experienced cells was that PBMCs were unsorted.

Losses at the gene ends were 1 base for V and 2 bases for J; bases not matched to a gene: 6. Germline V lookup: CDR1 SEHNR, CDR2 FQNEAQ (reference sequence). This CDR3 is built from 16 residues. The chain has TRBV7-9 and TRBJ2-7; 9 bases map to TRBD2. Sample: blood. This receptor was obtained from a woman aged 55-70 years in good health. The CDR3 spells CASSLDLAGAPYEQYF. CDR3 coding DNA: TGTGCCAGCAGCTTAGATTTAGCGGGAGCCCCCTACGAGCAGTACTTC.